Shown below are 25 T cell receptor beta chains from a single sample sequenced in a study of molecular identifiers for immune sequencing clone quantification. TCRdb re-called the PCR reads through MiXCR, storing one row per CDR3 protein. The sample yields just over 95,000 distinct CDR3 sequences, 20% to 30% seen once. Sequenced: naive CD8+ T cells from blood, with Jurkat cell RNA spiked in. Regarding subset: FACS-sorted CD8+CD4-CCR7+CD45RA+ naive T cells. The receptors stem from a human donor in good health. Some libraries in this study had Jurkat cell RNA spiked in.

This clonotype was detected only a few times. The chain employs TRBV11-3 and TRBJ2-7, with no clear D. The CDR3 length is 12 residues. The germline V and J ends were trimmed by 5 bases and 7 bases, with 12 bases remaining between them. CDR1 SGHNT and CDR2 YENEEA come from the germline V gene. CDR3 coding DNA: TGTGCCAGCAGCATGGCCTCCGGGGAGCAGTACTTC. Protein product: CASSMASGEQYF.

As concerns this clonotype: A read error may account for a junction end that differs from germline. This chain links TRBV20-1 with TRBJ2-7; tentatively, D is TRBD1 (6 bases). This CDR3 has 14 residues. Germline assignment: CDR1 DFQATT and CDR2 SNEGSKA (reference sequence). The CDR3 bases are TGCAGTGCTCTAATTCGACAGGAAACCTACGGGCAGTACTTC. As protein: CSALIRQETYGQYF.

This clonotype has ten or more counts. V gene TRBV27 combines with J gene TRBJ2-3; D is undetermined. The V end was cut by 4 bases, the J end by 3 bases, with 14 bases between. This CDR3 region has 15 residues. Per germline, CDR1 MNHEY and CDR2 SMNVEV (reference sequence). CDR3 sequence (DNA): TGTGCCAGCAGTTACTCTTCGGGCGGTACAGATACGCAGTATTTT. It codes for CASSYSSGGTDTQYF.

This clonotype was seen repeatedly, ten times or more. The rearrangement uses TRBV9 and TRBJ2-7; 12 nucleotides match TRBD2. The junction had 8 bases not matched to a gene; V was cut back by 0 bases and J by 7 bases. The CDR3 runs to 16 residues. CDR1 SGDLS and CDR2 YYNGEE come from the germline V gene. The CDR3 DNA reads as TGTGCCAGCAGCGTAGGTAGGAGACTAGCGGGAGATGAGCAGTACTTC. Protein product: CASSVGRRLAGDEQYF.

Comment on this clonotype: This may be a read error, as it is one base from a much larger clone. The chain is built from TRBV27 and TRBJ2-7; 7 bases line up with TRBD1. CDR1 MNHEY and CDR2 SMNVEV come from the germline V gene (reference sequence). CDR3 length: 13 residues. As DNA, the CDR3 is TGTGTCAGCCGGGACAGACTTACCTACGAGCAGTACTTC. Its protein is CVSRDRLTYEQYF.

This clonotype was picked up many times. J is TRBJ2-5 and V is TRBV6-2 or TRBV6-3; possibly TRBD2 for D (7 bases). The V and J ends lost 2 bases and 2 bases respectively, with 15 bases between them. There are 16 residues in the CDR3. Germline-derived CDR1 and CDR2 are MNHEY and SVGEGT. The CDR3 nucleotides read TGTGCCAGCAGTTACAGTGGCGGGGGCGAGCAAGAGACCCAGTACTTC. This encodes CASSYSGGGEQETQYF.

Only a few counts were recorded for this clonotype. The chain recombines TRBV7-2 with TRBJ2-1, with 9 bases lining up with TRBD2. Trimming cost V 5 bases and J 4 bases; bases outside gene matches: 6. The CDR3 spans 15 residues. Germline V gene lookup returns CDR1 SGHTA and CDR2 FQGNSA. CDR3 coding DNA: TGTGCCAGCAGCGCCCTAGCGGGGAAATACAATGAGCAGTTCTTC. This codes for CASSALAGKYNEQFF.

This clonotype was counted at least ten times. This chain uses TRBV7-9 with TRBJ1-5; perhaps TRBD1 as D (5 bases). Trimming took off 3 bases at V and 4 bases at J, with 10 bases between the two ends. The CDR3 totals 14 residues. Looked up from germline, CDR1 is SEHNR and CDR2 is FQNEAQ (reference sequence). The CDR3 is CASSFAGPNQPQHF. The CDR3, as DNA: TGTGCCAGCAGCTTTGCAGGGCCGAATCAGCCCCAGCATTTT.

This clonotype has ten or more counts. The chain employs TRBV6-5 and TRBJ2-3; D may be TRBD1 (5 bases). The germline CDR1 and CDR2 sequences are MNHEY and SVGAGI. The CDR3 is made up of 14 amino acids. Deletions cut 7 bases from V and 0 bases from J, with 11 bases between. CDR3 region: CASKTASSTDTQYF. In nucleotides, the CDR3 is TGTGCCAGCAAGACAGCTTCTAGCACAGATACGCAGTATTTT.

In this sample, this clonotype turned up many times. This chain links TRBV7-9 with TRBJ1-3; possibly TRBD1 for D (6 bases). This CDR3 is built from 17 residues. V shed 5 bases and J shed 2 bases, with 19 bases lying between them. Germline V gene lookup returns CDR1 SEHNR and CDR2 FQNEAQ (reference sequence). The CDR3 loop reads CASSPTPGALAGNTIYF. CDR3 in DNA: TGTGCCAGCAGCCCAACTCCAGGGGCTCTAGCTGGAAACACCATATATTTT.

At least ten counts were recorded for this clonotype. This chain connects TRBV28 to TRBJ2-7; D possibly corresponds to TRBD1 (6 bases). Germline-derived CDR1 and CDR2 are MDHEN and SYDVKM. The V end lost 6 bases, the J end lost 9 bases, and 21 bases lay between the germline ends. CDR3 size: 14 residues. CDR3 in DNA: TGTGCCAGCAGCTATAGAAATAACAGGGCCGGGCAGTACTTC. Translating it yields CASSYRNNRAGQYF.

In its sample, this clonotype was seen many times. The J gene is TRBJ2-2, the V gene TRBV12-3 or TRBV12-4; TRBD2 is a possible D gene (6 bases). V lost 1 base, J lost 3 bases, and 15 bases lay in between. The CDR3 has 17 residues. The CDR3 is CASSLDGPSVDTGELFF. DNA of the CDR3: TGTGCCAGCAGTTTAGATGGCCCTAGCGTCGACACCGGGGAGCTGTTTTTT.

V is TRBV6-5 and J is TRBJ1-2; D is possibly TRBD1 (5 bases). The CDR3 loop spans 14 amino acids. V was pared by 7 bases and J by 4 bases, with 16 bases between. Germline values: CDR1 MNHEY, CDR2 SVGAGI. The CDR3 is CASKTAGGAYGYTF. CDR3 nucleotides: TGTGCCAGCAAGACCGCCGGAGGGGCCTATGGCTACACCTTC.

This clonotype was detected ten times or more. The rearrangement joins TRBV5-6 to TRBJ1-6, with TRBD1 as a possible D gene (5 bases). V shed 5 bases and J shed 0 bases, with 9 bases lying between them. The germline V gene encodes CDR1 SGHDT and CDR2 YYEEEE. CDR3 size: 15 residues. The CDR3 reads CASSGGSSYNSPLHF. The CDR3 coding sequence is TGTGCCAGCAGTGGGGGAAGCTCCTATAATTCACCCCTCCACTTT.

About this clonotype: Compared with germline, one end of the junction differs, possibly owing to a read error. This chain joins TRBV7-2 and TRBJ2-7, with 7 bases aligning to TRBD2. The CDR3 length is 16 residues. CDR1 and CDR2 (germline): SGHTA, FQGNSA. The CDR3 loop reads CACSPLRRDYSYERYF. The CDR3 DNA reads TGTGCCTGCAGCCCACTGCGACGGGACTATTCCTACGAGCGGTACTTC.

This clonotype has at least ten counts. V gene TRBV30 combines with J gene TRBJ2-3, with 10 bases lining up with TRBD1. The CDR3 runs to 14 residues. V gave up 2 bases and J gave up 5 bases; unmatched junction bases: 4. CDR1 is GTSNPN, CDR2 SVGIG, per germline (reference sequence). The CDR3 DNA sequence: TGTGCCTGGAGTCATGGGACAGGGGAAGATACGCAGTATTTT. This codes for CAWSHGTGEDTQYF.

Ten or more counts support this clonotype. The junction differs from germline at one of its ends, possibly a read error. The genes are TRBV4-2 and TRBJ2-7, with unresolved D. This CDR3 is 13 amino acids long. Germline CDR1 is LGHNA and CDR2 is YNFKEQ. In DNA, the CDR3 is TGTGCCAGCAGCCAAGATGCCCTCGGGCTACCAGACTTC. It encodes CASSQDALGLPDF.

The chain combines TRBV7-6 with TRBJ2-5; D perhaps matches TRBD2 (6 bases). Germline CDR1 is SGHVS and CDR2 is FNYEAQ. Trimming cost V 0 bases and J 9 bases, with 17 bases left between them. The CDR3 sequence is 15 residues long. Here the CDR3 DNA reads TGTGCCAGCAGCTTAGCGGTTCCTAACTCGGGGGCCCAGTACTTC. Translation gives CASSLAVPNSGAQYF.

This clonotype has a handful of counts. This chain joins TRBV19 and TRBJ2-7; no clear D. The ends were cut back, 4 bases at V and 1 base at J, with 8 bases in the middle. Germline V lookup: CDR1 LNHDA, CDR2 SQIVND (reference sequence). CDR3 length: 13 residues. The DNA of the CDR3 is TGTGCCAGTAGTACCTTGGATTCCTACGAGCAGTACTTC. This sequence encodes CASSTLDSYEQYF.

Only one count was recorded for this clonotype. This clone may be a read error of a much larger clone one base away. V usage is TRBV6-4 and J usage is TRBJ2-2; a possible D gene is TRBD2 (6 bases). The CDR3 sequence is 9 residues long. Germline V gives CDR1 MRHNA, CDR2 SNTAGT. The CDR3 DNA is TGTGCCGTTGCCGGGGGGCTGTTTTTT. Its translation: CAVAGGLFF.

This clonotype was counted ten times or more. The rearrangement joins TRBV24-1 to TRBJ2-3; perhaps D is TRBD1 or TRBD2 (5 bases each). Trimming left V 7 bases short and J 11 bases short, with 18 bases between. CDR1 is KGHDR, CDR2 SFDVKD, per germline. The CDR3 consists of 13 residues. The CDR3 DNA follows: TGTGCCACCAGAGATACGGGGACCGACCTGCAGTATTTT. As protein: CATRDTGTDLQYF.

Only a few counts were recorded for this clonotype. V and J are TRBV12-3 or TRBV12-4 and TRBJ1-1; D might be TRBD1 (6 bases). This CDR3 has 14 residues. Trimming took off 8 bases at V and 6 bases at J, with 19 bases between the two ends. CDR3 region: CASGLGGGIPEAFF. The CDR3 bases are TGTGCCAGCGGTCTAGGAGGGGGGATCCCTGAAGCTTTCTTT.

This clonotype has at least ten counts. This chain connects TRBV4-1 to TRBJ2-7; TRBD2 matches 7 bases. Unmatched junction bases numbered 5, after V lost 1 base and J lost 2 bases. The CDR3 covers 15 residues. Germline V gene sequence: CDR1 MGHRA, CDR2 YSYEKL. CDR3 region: CASSQGHGGTYEQYF. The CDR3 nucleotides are TGCGCCAGCAGCCAAGGACACGGGGGGACCTACGAGCAGTACTTC.

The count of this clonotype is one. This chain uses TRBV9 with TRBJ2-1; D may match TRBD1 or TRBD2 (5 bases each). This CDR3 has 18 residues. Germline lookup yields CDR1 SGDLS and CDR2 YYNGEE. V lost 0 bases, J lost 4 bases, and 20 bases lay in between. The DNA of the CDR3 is TGTGCCAGCAGCGTAGTAGTGGGGCCAGGGACGGGATACAATGAGCAGTTCTTC. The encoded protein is CASSVVVGPGTGYNEQFF.

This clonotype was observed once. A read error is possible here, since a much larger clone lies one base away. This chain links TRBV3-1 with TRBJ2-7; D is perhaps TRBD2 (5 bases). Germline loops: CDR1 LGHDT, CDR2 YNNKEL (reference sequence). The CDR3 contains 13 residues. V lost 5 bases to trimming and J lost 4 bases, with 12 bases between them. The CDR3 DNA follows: TGTGCCAGCAGCGAAGCTAGAGGGTACGAGCAGTACTTC. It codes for CASSEARGYEQYF.